This is a list of T cell receptor beta chains from one sample in a study of T-cell memory formation after mild COVID-19. TCRdb fed the 5' RACE reads into MiXCR, producing one record per CDR3 protein. This sample has about 390,000 distinct CDR3 sequences, with approximately 15% found just once. The sequenced sample was PBMCs or a T cell subset sorted from them (not recorded which). The receptor set was obtained from a man aged 18 to 30 who had mild COVID-19 (a few samples of this study predate the infection). Cell type and time point are not known. The conserved cysteine and the conserved F or W are not part of the CDR3 here. The order of the fields is V gene, J gene, CDR3 protein.

V gene: TRBV7-2
J gene: TRBJ1-6
CDR3 protein: ASSLGTAGDSPLH

V gene: TRBV5-1
J gene: TRBJ2-2
CDR3 protein: ASSSGVSGELF

V gene: TRBV6-2/TRBV6-3
J gene: TRBJ2-5
CDR3 protein: ASSPRQGRYQETQY

V gene: TRBV29-1
J gene: TRBJ2-1
CDR3 protein: SVATGSTYNEQF

V gene: TRBV12-5
J gene: TRBJ2-1
CDR3 protein: ASGSATTEQF

V gene: TRBV28
J gene: TRBJ1-5
CDR3 protein: ASTLPLQQPQH

V gene: TRBV6-5
J gene: TRBJ2-5
CDR3 protein: ASSQRGKETQY

V gene: TRBV27
J gene: TRBJ1-4
CDR3 protein: ASSLSRQGPTNEKLF

V gene: TRBV29-1
J gene: TRBJ2-5
CDR3 protein: SVDRASETQY

V gene: TRBV11-1
J gene: TRBJ2-5
CDR3 protein: ASSRRDYQETQY

V gene: TRBV20-1
J gene: TRBJ1-1
CDR3 protein: SAPGTGPEAF

V gene: TRBV5-1
J gene: TRBJ2-3
CDR3 protein: ASSFGAISGGSTDTQY

V gene: TRBV5-6
J gene: TRBJ2-1
CDR3 protein: ASSPLRASGGGYNEQF

V gene: TRBV7-2
J gene: TRBJ2-3
CDR3 protein: ASSSHSHGSTDTQY

V gene: TRBV13
J gene: TRBJ1-1
CDR3 protein: ASRWKGAFDTEAF

V gene: TRBV7-2
J gene: TRBJ1-5
CDR3 protein: ASSSVTGSNQPQH

V gene: TRBV5-1
J gene: TRBJ2-2
CDR3 protein: ASSLARTGVSTGELF

V gene: TRBV20-1
J gene: TRBJ2-2
CDR3 protein: SARPASGYTGELF

V gene: TRBV5-1
J gene: TRBJ1-2
CDR3 protein: ASSSGTGDYGYT

V gene: TRBV12-3/TRBV12-4
J gene: TRBJ2-1
CDR3 protein: ASSPSGGAYNEQF

V gene: TRBV27
J gene: TRBJ1-5
CDR3 protein: ASNLDRGGQPQH

V gene: TRBV10-3
J gene: TRBJ2-5
CDR3 protein: APRGAEPQETQY

V gene: TRBV10-2
J gene: TRBJ2-7
CDR3 protein: ASSESQWSGSEQY

V gene: TRBV20-1
J gene: TRBJ1-2
CDR3 protein: SARARLGYT

V gene: TRBV5-1
J gene: TRBJ2-5
CDR3 protein: ASYLGAGGRETQY

V gene: TRBV4-1
J gene: TRBJ2-2
CDR3 protein: ASSQEVRASGELF

V gene: TRBV5-1
J gene: TRBJ2-3
CDR3 protein: ASSLGTRGETDTQY

V gene: TRBV5-1
J gene: TRBJ2-2
CDR3 protein: DSSWRGRTGELF

V gene: TRBV5-1
J gene: TRBJ2-2
CDR3 protein: ASSWAGTTNTGELF

V gene: TRBV11-2
J gene: TRBJ2-7
CDR3 protein: ASSYTTGPEQY

V gene: TRBV12-3/TRBV12-4
J gene: TRBJ1-4
CDR3 protein: ASSSRTGTNEKLF

V gene: TRBV7-8
J gene: TRBJ1-2
CDR3 protein: ASSLAGGFYGYT

V gene: TRBV11-2
J gene: TRBJ2-1
CDR3 protein: ASSSIGRQF

V gene: TRBV7-9
J gene: TRBJ1-1
CDR3 protein: ASSFSNTEAF

V gene: TRBV6-6
J gene: TRBJ2-1
CDR3 protein: ASSYGEGPDEQF

V gene: TRBV5-1
J gene: TRBJ2-5
CDR3 protein: ASSFLSQETQY

V gene: TRBV5-1
J gene: TRBJ2-7
CDR3 protein: ASSFQGAYYEQY

V gene: TRBV12-3/TRBV12-4
J gene: TRBJ1-1
CDR3 protein: ASSFVGVDTEAF

V gene: TRBV2
J gene: TRBJ2-5
CDR3 protein: ASIYGQGKTQY

V gene: TRBV29-1
J gene: TRBJ1-2
CDR3 protein: SVAGRGGVGYGYT

V gene: TRBV6-5
J gene: TRBJ1-5
CDR3 protein: ASSARRGNNQPQH

V gene: TRBV12-3/TRBV12-4
J gene: TRBJ2-2
CDR3 protein: ASSFGEGGTGEL

V gene: TRBV11-3
J gene: TRBJ2-2
CDR3 protein: ASSPSDGTGELF

V gene: TRBV10-3
J gene: TRBJ1-1
CDR3 protein: AIKQSLNTEAF

V gene: TRBV5-1
J gene: TRBJ2-2
CDR3 protein: ASSWETGRSTGELF

V gene: TRBV25-1
J gene: TRBJ2-1
CDR3 protein: ASSAPAGNHNEQF

V gene: TRBV7-6
J gene: TRBJ2-5
CDR3 protein: ASSPITGFQETQY

V gene: TRBV6-2/TRBV6-3
J gene: TRBJ2-3
CDR3 protein: ASTAGASTDTQY

V gene: TRBV6-5
J gene: TRBJ2-3
CDR3 protein: ASSHRHPDTQY

V gene: TRBV29-1
J gene: TRBJ1-2
CDR3 protein: SVPGGPGYT

V gene: TRBV10-2
J gene: TRBJ2-4
CDR3 protein: ATTRTGLAGGGAKNIQY

V gene: TRBV5-6
J gene: TRBJ2-2
CDR3 protein: ASSGWTGSLIGELF

V gene: TRBV20-1
J gene: TRBJ1-5
CDR3 protein: SADRRNQPQH

V gene: TRBV24-1
J gene: TRBJ2-5
CDR3 protein: ATSVVDQETQY

V gene: TRBV20-1
J gene: TRBJ1-5
CDR3 protein: SAVGTETFYSNQPQH

V gene: TRBV12-3/TRBV12-4
J gene: TRBJ2-5
CDR3 protein: ASSPGLQETQY

V gene: TRBV2
J gene: TRBJ1-1
CDR3 protein: ASSAGQWDTEAF

V gene: TRBV1
J gene: TRBJ2-3
CDR3 protein: TSSQTSGVTDTQY

V gene: TRBV4-1
J gene: TRBJ1-1
CDR3 protein: ASSQDRPGVTEAF